The T cell receptor (beta chain) described here comes from a study of radiotherapy plus CTLA-4 blockade in lung cancer. Germline V gives CDR1 MNHEY, CDR2 SMNVEV (reference sequence). The ends were cut back, 5 bases at V and 6 bases at J, with 14 bases in the middle. This CDR3 comprises 14 residues. TCRdb's copy holds only in-frame clones and misses some; the assay was immunoSEQ multiplex PCR. This sample carries tens of thousands of clones, about four fifths of them seen once, and the ten largest clones take 16%. The clonotype originates from a human donor with non-small cell lung cancer that progressed on radiotherapy plus ipilimumab. The rearrangement uses TRBV27 and TRBJ2-1; maybe TRBD1 (5 bases). This sample comprised peripheral blood, obtained from a patient treated with radiotherapy plus ipilimumab. The CDR3 coding sequence is TGTGCCAGCAGTCATACAGGAGAACTCAATGAGCAGTTCTTC. This translates into CASSHTGELNEQFF.